The T cell receptor (beta chain) described here comes from a study of cytomegalovirus exposure and HLA in healthy donors. V shed 0 bases and J 5 bases; nucleotides not matched to a gene: 4. CDR3 length: 16 amino acids. Germline CDR1 is SGHRS and CDR2 is YFSETQ. Broader study findings: As was reported, the classifier diagnosed cytomegalovirus status with high specificity and sensitivity. Analysis was performed later, and it showed HLA-associated TCR beta chains to be more clonally expanded than equally common others.

To note about this clone: Its antigen is still unknown.

PCR was performed using 60 Vbeta and 13 Jbeta primers. Produced via immunoSEQ multiplex PCR; TCRdb's table is partial and in-frame only. This sample has about 160,000 clones, with almost 80% found just once. The chain joins TRBV5-1 to TRBJ2-5; TRBD2 matches at 13 bases. Sequenced input: PBMCs. The clonotype was recovered from a woman in her forties or fifties in good health and CMV-seropositive. DNA of the CDR3: TGCGCCAGCAGCTTGGGACTAGCGGGGGGAAAGGAGACCCAGTACTTC. As protein: CASSLGLAGGKETQYF. Full variable domain (outside the CDR3, taken from reference TRBV5-1 and TRBJ2-5): KAGVTQTPRYLIKTRGQQVTLSCSPISGHRSVSWYQQTPGQGLQFLFEYFSETQRNKGNFPGRFSGRQFSNSRSEMNVSTLELGDSALYLCASSLGLAGGKETQYFGPGTRLLVL.